This TCR beta chain was recovered during a study of early T cells in non-severe SARS-CoV-2 infection. Study background: The authors sequenced bulk RNA from unsorted whole blood, leaving chains unpaired. Overall study results and limits: In VDJdb matching, anti-spike CD8 responses were favored while private and CD4 specificities went missing.

This clonotype was seen only a few times. The antigen is unknown. The V gene's germline CDR1 is SQVTM and CDR2 ANQGSEA. The V and J ends lost 4 bases and 3 bases respectively, with 13 bases between them. CDR3 length: 14 residues. In the library, individual cDNA molecules carried attached unique molecular identifiers. From the 5' RACE reads, TCRdb called clonotypes with MiXCR, one entry per CDR3 protein. The table records about 53,000 distinct CDR3 sequences, around 12% of them present only once. The source is an adult who was a healthcare worker with PCR-confirmed SARS-CoV-2 infection or an uninfected control (not recorded which). Sequences were derived from whole blood, sampled at baseline. This rearrangement joins TRBV29-1 to TRBJ2-1; D might be TRBD2 (6 bases). DNA for the CDR3: TGCAGCGTTGCCACGGGAGTAAACTACAATGAGCAGTTCTTC. Protein: CSVATGVNYNEQFF.